This is a list of T cell receptor beta chains from one sample in a study of T-cell memory formation after mild COVID-19. TCRdb re-analysed the 5' RACE reads in MiXCR, keeping a single row per CDR3 protein. The top ten hold around 12% of the sample, which has 350,000 to 400,000 distinct CDR3 sequences, over 20% seen once. Sample: PBMCs or a T cell subset sorted from them (not recorded which). Every receptor here comes from an adult woman who had mild COVID-19 (a few samples of this study predate the infection). Cell type and time point are not known. CDR3s include the opening cysteine and the closing phenylalanine or tryptophan. The D gene is left open where the match is weak. Where a row states a size, it is once, few, many or the class of an expanded clone; other rows omit it.

clone_size	d_call	j_call	v_call	cdr3_nt	cdr3_aa
.	TRBD1	TRBJ2-5	TRBV7-3	TGTGCCAGCAGCGCTGGACAGGCGCCCCTGGAGGCCCAGTACTTC	CASSAGQAPLEAQYF
.	TRBD2	TRBJ2-1	TRBV12-3/TRBV12-4	TGTGCCAGCAGTTTGGTGGGACTATCGTTCGTTGAGCAGTTCTTC	CASSLVGLSFVEQFF
few	TRBD2	TRBJ2-1	TRBV12-3/TRBV12-4	TGTGCCAGCAGACTCGAGCGGGACGGCCACAATGAGCAGTTCTTC	CASRLERDGHNEQFF
few	TRBD2	TRBJ2-7	TRBV6-2/TRBV6-3	TGTGCCAGCAGCCTCACTAGCGGGAGTACCGAGCAGTACTTC	CASSLTSGSTEQYF
few	TRBD1	TRBJ2-1	TRBV20-1	TGCAGTGCTAAGTACCGGACAGGGTATTACAATGAGCAGTTCTTC	CSAKYRTGYYNEQFF
few	TRBD2	TRBJ2-1	TRBV7-9	TGTGCCAGCAGCTTAGGGCTGTTCGGGCTAGCGGGAACCTCCTACAATGAGCAGTTCTTC	CASSLGLFGLAGTSYNEQFF
many	TRBD1	TRBJ2-3	TRBV15	TGTGCCACCAGCGGGGGACAGGGCTCAGATACGCAGTATTTT	CATSGGQGSDTQYF
few	.	TRBJ1-4	TRBV7-8	TGTGCCAGCAGCCCCGGACGATCGGCTCGGACTAATGAAAAACTGTTTTTT	CASSPGRSARTNEKLFF
many	.	TRBJ1-1	TRBV9	TGTGCCAGCAGCCCAGGGGTTGGCACTGAAGCTTTCTTT	CASSPGVGTEAFF
few	.	TRBJ2-5	TRBV9	TGTGCCAGCAGCCCAGAGGGTAGCCGGGTGGAGACCCAGTACTTC	CASSPEGSRVETQYF
many	TRBD2	TRBJ2-3	TRBV4-2	TGTGCCAGCAGCCCGCGCCCCGGGACTAGCGGTCCCACAGATACGCAGTATTTT	CASSPRPGTSGPTDTQYF
.	.	TRBJ1-5	TRBV12-3/TRBV12-4	TGTGCCAGCAGTTTAATGTCAGGGGACGGCCAGCCCCAGCATTTT	CASSLMSGDGQPQHF
few	TRBD1	TRBJ1-2	TRBV20-1	TGCAGTGCTAGGTCCCTGGACAGGGGGCGCATAGGCTACACCTTC	CSARSLDRGRIGYTF
few	TRBD1	TRBJ2-7	TRBV4-2	TGTGCCAGCAGCCAAGATTTTTTTGGACAGGGGGGCTACGAGCAGTACTTC	CASSQDFFGQGGYEQYF
.	.	TRBJ1-1	TRBV6-2/TRBV6-3	TGTGCCAGCAAGCGACAGATAGTTCCTGAAGCTTTCTTT	CASKRQIVPEAFF
.	TRBD2	TRBJ2-7	TRBV4-2	TGTGCCAGCAGCCAAGATACTAGCGGGGTTCGCGAGCAGTACTTC	CASSQDTSGVREQYF
.	.	TRBJ2-3	TRBV9	TGTGCCAGCAGCGCCCTCTCCACAGATACGCAGTATTTT	CASSALSTDTQYF
few	.	TRBJ1-3	TRBV7-8	TGTGCCAGCAGCTTAGTTCCCCGAGGAACAGGAAACACCATATATTTT	CASSLVPRGTGNTIYF